This T cell receptor beta chain stems from a study of control samples from healthy donors and cancer patients. Sequencing was performed with immunoSEQ multiplex PCR; in TCRdb, only in-frame clones are kept and a portion is missing. The sample lists about 130,000 clones, 75% to 95% occurring once. Germline loops: CDR1 SGDLS, CDR2 YYNGEE. The CDR3 extends over 17 amino acids. V dropped 5 bases and J dropped 4 bases, with 22 bases sitting between them. Sequenced material: blood. The rearrangement links TRBV9 to TRBJ2-1; D is possibly TRBD2 (6 bases). This TCR was sampled from a man aged 35 to 55 in good health. DNA for the CDR3: TGTGCCAGCAGTAAAAGGGACTCTCGTAACTTATACAATGAGCAGTTCTTC. Its protein product is CASSKRDSRNLYNEQFF.